This TCR beta chain was sequenced for a study of T cell changes during pregnancy in multiple sclerosis. Sequencing was performed with immunoSEQ multiplex PCR; in TCRdb, only in-frame clones are kept and a portion is missing. The top ten clones hold about 0.8% of a sample with roughly 40,000 clones, roughly nine tenths of them seen once. The CDR3 has 17 amino acids. The germline gives CDR1 MDHEN, CDR2 SYDVKM. The V end was cut by 3 bases, the J end by 0 bases, with 17 bases between. The sequences come from CD4+ T cells from peripheral blood mononuclear cells, collected before pregnancy. The TCR sequence derives from a female donor with multiple sclerosis, enrolled in a pregnancy study. The chain is built from TRBV28 and TRBJ1-1; maybe TRBD1 (6 bases). The CDR3 DNA reads as TGTGCCAGCAGTTTCGTTTCAGGGGCCTCCATGAACACTGAAGCTTTCTTT. Protein: CASSFVSGASMNTEAFF.